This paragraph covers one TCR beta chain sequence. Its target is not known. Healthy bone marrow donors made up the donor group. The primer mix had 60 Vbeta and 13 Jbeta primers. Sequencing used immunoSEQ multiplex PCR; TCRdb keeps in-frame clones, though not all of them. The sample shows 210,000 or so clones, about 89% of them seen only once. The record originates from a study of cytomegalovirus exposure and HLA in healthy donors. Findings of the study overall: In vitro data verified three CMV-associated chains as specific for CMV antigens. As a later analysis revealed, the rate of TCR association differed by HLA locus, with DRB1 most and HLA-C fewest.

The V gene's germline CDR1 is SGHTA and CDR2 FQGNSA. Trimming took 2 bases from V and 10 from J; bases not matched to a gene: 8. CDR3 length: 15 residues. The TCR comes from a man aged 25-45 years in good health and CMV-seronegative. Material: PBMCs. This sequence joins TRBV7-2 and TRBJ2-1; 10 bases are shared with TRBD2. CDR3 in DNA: TGTGCCAGCAGCTTAAGGCCTAGCGGGAGTGGGGAGCAGTTCTTC. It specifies CASSLRPSGSGEQFF.